This T cell receptor beta chain appears in the sequencing data of a study of blood T cells in healthy people across ages. Regarding the study as a whole: Roughly linear age-related decline in beta diversity appeared, significant by age around 40.

This clonotype was detected only a few times. What it binds is not known. The germline V gene encodes CDR1 MDHEN and CDR2 SYDVKM. The CDR3 is 15 residues long. Trimming cost V 5 bases and J 3 bases, with 17 bases left between them. Per individual sample, total RNA of at least 6 micrograms was extracted. It was with a sample-barcoded 5' primer and a J-beta primer mix that a second PCR of about 6 to 12 cycles was run. Tags on each cDNA molecule came from a template-switch adaptor with 12 random nucleotides. At least 2.5 million CDR3-containing paired-end reads were obtained per sample. One entry per CDR3 protein results from TCRdb running MiXCR on the 5' RACE reads. The table includes about 1,000,000 distinct CDR3 sequences, 40% to 55% detected once.

The chain links TRBV28 to TRBJ2-7, with D hard to call. The TCR sequence derives from a woman aged 55-69 years in good health. The sequencing input was blood. CDR3 bases: TGTGCCAGCAGTCTCGGGCCCACGGGCCGCTACGAGCAGTACTTC. This gives the protein CASSLGPTGRYEQYF.